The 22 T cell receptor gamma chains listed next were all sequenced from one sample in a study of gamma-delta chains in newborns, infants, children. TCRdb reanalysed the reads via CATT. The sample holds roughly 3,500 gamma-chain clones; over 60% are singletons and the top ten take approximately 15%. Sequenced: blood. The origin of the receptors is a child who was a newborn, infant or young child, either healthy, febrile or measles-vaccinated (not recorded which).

In DNA form, the CDR3 reads TGTGCCACCTGGGGTGCTTATAAGAAACTCTTT. Its translation is CATWGAYKKLF. The J gene is TRGJ1 or TRGJ2, the V gene TRGV8. TCRdb leaves out the J gene; it was filled in here by matching the DNA to germline. CDR1 is VENAVY, CDR2 YDSYNSRV, per germline. The junction had 4 bases not matched to a gene; V was cut back by 5 bases and J by 6 bases. There are 11 residues in the CDR3.

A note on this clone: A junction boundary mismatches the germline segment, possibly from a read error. CDR3 amino acids: CALWEVQWNSDWNKTF. The CDR3 bases are TGTGCCTTGTGGGAGGTGCAGTGGAATAGTGATTGGAACAAGACGTTT. The V and J genes are TRGV9 and TRGJP2. As TCRdb names no J gene, one was assigned here on the basis of a DNA match to germline. The CDR3 loop spans 16 amino acids. The V gene's germline CDR1 is GITISATS and CDR2 ISYDGTV (reference sequence).

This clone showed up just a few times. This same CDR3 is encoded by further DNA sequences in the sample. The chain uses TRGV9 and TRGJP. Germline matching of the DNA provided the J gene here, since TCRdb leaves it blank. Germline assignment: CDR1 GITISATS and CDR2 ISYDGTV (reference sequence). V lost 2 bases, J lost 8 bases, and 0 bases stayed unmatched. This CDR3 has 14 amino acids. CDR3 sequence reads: CALWEELGKKIKVF. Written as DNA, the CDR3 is TGTGCCTTGTGGGAGGAGTTGGGCAAAAAAATCAAGGTATTT.

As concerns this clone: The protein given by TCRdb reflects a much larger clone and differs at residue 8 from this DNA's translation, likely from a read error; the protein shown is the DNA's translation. The CDR3 loop reads CALWEKTGLGKKIKVF. The CDR3 DNA reads as TGTGCCTTGTGGGAGAAGACAGGGTTGGGCAAAAAAATCAAGGTATTT. The rearrangement joins TRGV9 to TRGJP. The J gene is not listed in TCRdb, so it was assigned here from a DNA match to germline. The CDR3 sequence is 16 residues long. Germline CDR1 reads GITISATS; CDR2 reads ISYDGTV (reference sequence). V trimming: 3 bases; J trimming: 9 bases; junction bases outside the gene matches: 8.

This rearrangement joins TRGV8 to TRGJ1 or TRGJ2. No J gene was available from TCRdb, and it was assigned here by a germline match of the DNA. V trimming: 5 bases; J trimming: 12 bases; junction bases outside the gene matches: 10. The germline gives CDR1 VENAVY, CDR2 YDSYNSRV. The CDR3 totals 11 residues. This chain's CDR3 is CATWARMTKLF. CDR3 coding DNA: TGTGCCACCTGGGCCCGGATGACGAAACTCTTT.

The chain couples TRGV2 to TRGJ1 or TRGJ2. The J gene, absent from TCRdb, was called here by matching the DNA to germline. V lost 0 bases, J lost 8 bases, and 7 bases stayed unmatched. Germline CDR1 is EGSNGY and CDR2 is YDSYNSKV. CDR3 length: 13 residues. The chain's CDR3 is CATWDGRGHKKLF. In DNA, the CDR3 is TGTGCCACCTGGGACGGGCGGGGCCATAAGAAACTCTTT.

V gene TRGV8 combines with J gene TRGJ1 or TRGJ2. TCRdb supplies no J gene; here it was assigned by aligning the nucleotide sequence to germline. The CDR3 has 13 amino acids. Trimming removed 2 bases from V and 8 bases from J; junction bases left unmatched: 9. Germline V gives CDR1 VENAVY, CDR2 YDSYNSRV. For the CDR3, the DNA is TGTGCCACCTGGGATAACCCTCAGCATAAGAAACTCTTT. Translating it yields CATWDNPQHKKLF.

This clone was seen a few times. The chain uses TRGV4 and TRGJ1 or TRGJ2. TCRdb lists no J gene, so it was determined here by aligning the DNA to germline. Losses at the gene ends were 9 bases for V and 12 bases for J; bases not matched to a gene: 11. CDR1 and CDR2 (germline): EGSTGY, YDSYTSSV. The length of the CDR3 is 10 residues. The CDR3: CATDVRGKLF. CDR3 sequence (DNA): TGTGCCACCGATGTAAGGGGGAAACTCTTT.

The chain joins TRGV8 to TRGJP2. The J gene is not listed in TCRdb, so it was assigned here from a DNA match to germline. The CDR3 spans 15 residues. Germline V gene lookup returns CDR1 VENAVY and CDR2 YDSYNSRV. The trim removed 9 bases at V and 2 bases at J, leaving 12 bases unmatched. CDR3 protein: CATTNPRSSDWIKTF. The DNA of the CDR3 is TGTGCCACCACAAATCCCCGGAGTAGTGATTGGATCAAGACGTTT.

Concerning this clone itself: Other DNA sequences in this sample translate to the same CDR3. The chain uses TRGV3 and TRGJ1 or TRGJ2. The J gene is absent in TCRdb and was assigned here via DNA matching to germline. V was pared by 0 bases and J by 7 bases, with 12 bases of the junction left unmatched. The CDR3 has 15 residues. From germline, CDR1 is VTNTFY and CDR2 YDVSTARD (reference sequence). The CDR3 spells CATWDRPVLRYKKLF. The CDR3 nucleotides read TGTGCCACCTGGGACAGGCCGGTTTTGAGATATAAGAAACTCTTT.

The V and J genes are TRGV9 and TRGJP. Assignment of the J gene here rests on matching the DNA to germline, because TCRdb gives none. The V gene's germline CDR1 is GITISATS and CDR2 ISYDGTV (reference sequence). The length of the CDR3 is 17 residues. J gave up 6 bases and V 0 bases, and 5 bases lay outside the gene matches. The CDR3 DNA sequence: TGTGCCTTGTGGGAGGTGAACCGAGAGTTGGGCAAAAAAATCAAGGTATTT. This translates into CALWEVNRELGKKIKVF.

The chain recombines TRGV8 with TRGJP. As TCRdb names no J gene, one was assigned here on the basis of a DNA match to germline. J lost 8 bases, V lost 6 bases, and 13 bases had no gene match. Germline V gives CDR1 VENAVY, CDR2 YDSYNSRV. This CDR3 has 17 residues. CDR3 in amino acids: CATWFPQGKLGKKIKVF. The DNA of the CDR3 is TGTGCCACCTGGTTCCCACAAGGGAAGTTGGGCAAAAAAATCAAGGTATTT.

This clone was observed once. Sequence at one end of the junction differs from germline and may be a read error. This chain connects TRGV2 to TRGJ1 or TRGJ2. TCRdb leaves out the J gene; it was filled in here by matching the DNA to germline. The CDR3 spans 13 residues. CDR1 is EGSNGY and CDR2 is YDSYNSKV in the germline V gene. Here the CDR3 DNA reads TGTGCCACCCGGGACGGGAGGTATTATAAGAAACTCTTT. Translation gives CATRDGRYYKKLF.

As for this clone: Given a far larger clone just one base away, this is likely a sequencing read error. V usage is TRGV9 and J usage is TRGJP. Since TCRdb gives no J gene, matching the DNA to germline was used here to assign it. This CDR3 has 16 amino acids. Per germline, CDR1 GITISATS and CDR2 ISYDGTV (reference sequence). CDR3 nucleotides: TGTGCCTTGTGGGAGGTGCAAGGGTTGGGCAAAAAAATCAAGGTATTT. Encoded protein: CALWEVQGLGKKIKVF.

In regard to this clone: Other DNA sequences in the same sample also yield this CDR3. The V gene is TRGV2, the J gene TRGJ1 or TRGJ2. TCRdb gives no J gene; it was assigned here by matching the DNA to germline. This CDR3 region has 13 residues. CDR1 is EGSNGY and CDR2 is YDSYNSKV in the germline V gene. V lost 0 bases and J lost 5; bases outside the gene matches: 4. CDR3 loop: CATWDGPNYKKLF. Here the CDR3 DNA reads TGTGCCACCTGGGACGGGCCAAATTATAAGAAACTCTTT.

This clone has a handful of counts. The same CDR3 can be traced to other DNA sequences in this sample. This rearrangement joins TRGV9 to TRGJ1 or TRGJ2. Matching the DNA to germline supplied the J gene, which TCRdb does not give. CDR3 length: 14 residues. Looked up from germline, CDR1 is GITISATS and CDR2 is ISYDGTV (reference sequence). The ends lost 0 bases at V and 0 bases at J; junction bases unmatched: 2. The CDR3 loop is CALWEVGNYYKKLF. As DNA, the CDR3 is TGTGCCTTGTGGGAGGTGGGGAATTATTATAAGAAACTCTTT.

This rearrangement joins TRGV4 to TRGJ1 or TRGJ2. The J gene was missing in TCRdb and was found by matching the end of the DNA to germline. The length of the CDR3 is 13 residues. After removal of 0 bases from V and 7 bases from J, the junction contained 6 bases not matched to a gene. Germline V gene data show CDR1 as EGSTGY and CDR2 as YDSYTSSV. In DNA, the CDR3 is TGTGCCACCTGGGATGGGCGTGAATATAAGAAACTCTTT. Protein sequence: CATWDGREYKKLF.

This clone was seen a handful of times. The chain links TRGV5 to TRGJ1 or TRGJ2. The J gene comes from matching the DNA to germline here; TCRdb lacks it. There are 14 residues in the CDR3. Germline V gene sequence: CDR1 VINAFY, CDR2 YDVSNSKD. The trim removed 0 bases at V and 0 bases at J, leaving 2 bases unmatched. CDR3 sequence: CATWDRGNYYKKLF. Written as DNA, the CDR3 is TGTGCCACCTGGGACAGGGGGAATTATTATAAGAAACTCTTT.

CDR3 sequence (DNA): TGTGCCACCTGGGACAGATCTTATTATTATAAGAAACTTTTT. This encodes CATWDRSYYYKKLF. TRGV3 is the V gene, and the J gene was not called. Germline V CDR1 and CDR2: VTNTFY, YDVSTARD (reference sequence). The CDR3 spans 14 residues.

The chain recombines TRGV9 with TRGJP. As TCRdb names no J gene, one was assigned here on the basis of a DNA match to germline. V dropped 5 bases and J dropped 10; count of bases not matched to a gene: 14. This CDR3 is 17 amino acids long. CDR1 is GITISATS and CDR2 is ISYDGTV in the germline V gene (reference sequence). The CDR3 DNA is TGTGCCTTGTGGGCTCTAGGACGAGAATTGGGCAAAAAAATCAAGGTATTT. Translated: CALWALGRELGKKIKVF.

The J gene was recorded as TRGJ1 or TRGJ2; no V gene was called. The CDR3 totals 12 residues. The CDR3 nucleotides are TGTGCCACCTGGGATCGGGATTATAAGAAACTCTTT. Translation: CATWDRDYKKLF.

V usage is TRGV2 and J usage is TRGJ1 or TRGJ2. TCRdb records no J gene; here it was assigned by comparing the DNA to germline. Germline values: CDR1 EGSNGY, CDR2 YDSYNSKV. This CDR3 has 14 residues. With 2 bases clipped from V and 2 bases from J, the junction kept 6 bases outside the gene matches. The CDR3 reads CATWDVGDYYKKLF. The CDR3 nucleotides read TGTGCCACCTGGGACGTTGGGGATTATTATAAGAAACTCTTT.